Each of the 14 T cell receptor beta chains below was sequenced from the same sample in a study of T cells in Graves' hyperthyroidism and ophthalmopathy. RNA transcripts provided the source from which TCR beta CDR3 regions were amplified. The HTBI primer set was used in a first-round RT-PCR of the TCR CDR3. TCRdb reanalysed the multiplex PCR reads using MiXCR and keeps one entry per CDR3 protein. The top ten hold 7.8% of the sample, which has around 300,000 distinct CDR3 sequences, 13% seen once. The sequenced material came from blood. These receptors all stem from a woman in her twenties or thirties with Graves' hyperthyroidism that later progressed to Graves' ophthalmopathy.

As to this clonotype: This may stem from a read error, because a much larger clone lies one nucleotide away. The rearrangement uses TRBV10-3 and TRBJ2-7; 10 bases line up with TRBD1. V was pared by 4 bases and J by 5 bases, with 8 bases of the junction left unmatched. The CDR3 totals 15 residues. Germline V CDR1 and CDR2: ENHRY, SYGVKD. The CDR3 here is CAISGPGQGHNEQYF. The CDR3 DNA reads as TGTGCCATCAGTGGGCCGGGACAGGGGCACAACGAGCAGTACTTC.

This clonotype showed up many times. This chain connects TRBV6-1 to TRBJ1-2, with D uncertain. Trimming left V 3 bases short and J 3 bases short, with 8 bases between. The CDR3 totals 13 residues. Germline CDR1 reads MNHNS; CDR2 reads SASEGT. CDR3 coding DNA: TGTGCCAGCAGTGAGGGCAATTACTATGGCTACACCTTC. Its protein product is CASSEGNYYGYTF.

V usage is TRBV15 and J usage is TRBJ2-3, with a possible D match to TRBD2 (7 bases). This CDR3 is 13 amino acids long. Germline V gene sequence: CDR1 LNHNV, CDR2 YYDKDF (reference sequence). V was clipped by 8 bases and J by 1 base, with 10 bases between them. The CDR3 region is CATRGGGTDTQYF. CDR3 in DNA: TGTGCCACCCGAGGGGGGGGCACAGATACGCAGTATTTT.

This clonotype occurred many times. Relative to the germline gene, one junction end is altered; a read error may explain this. This chain links TRBV24-1 with TRBJ2-7; 8 bases line up with TRBD1. CDR1 KGHDR and CDR2 SFDVKD come from the germline V gene. The CDR3 contains 14 residues. CDR3 DNA: TGTGCCGCCAGTGATCGACAGGGGATGGGAGAGCAGTACTTC. Amino acid sequence: CAASDRQGMGEQYF.

This clonotype was seen many times. CDR3 residues: CSARGGLDTQYF. The DNA of the CDR3 is TGCAGTGCTAGGGGCGGGTTGGATACGCAGTATTTT. The rearrangement uses TRBV20-1 and TRBJ2-3; tentative D call: TRBD2 (5 bases). There are 12 residues in the CDR3. CDR1 is DFQATT, CDR2 SNEGSKA, per germline (reference sequence). Deletions cut 3 bases from V and 6 bases from J, with 10 bases between.

This clonotype has a count of ten or more. The gene calls are TRBV5-6 and TRBJ1-1, with D tentatively TRBD1 (5 bases). The CDR3 has 12 residues. Germline V gives CDR1 SGHDT, CDR2 YYEEEE. V dropped 6 bases and J dropped 8 bases, with 14 bases sitting between them. The CDR3: CASTLAGVEAFF. The CDR3 DNA reads TGTGCCAGCACCCTCGCGGGGGTAGAAGCTTTCTTT.

This clonotype was counted only a few times. The V call is TRBV7-9, the J call TRBJ2-1; D is uncertain. Germline CDR1 and CDR2: SEHNR and FQNEAQ (reference sequence). The CDR3 sequence is 15 residues long. The V and J ends lost 4 bases and 8 bases respectively, with 18 bases between them. CDR3 nucleotides: TGTGCCAGCAGCTCCACAAGTCGGACCTTGGATGAGCAGTTCTTC. Translation: CASSSTSRTLDEQFF.

There are many counts of this clonotype. DNA for the CDR3: TGTGCCAGTAGTGGGTCGGGGAATCAGCCCCAGCATTTT. Protein sequence: CASSGSGNQPQHF. The J gene is TRBJ1-5, the V gene TRBV19; D remains ambiguous. Trimming shortened V by 5 bases and J by 4 bases, and 9 bases separated the two germline ends. The germline V gene encodes CDR1 LNHDA and CDR2 SQIVND (reference sequence). CDR3 size: 13 residues. Based on the CDR3 plus reference TRBV19 and TRBJ1-5, the full variable domain is DGGITQSPKYLFRKEGQNVTLSCEQNLNHDAMYWYRQDPGQGLRLIYYSQIVNDFQKGDIAEGYSVSREKKESFPLTVTSAQKNPTAFYLCASSGSGNQPQHFGDGTRLSIL.

This clonotype was counted many times. The chain joins TRBV20-1 to TRBJ2-3; no clear D gene. This CDR3 is 17 amino acids long. Trimming shortened V by 1 base and J by 3 bases, and 20 bases separated the two germline ends. Germline CDR1 is DFQATT and CDR2 is SNEGSKA (reference sequence). The CDR3 DNA is TGCAGTGCTAGAGGTGTGGGCCCTCGCGTTAATACAGATACGCAGTATTTT. Its translation: CSARGVGPRVNTDTQYF.

This clonotype was seen at least ten times. This sequence joins TRBV7-8 and TRBJ2-5; D is undetermined. The CDR3 contains 12 residues. Germline V gene data show CDR1 as SGHVS and CDR2 as FQNEAQ. The ends were cut back, 2 bases at V and 4 bases at J, with 5 bases in the middle. Here the CDR3 reads CASSLLAETQYF. DNA of the CDR3: TGTGCCAGCAGCTTATTGGCAGAGACCCAGTACTTC.

There are a few counts of this clonotype. The rearrangement uses TRBV12-3 or TRBV12-4 and TRBJ2-7; D uncertain. Trimming removed 6 bases at V and 3 bases at J, with 15 bases between. The CDR3 is 14 amino acids. CDR3 protein: CASRAAQPGYEQYF. CDR3 DNA sequence: TGTGCCAGCAGGGCCGCTCAGCCCGGCTACGAGCAGTACTTC.

The V call is TRBV2, the J call TRBJ1-4; 7 bases match TRBD1. CDR1 is SNHLY and CDR2 is FYNNEI in the germline V gene. The CDR3 is 15 amino acids. V lost 5 bases, J lost 4 bases, and 7 bases stayed unmatched. CDR3 amino acids: CASSSGQEVNEKLFF. The CDR3 DNA reads as TGTGCCAGCAGTTCCGGACAGGAGGTTAATGAAAAACTGTTTTTT.

This clonotype was counted at least ten times. The chain recombines TRBV20-1 with TRBJ2-5, with D tentatively TRBD2 (6 bases). The germline V gene has CDR1 DFQATT and CDR2 SNEGSKA (reference sequence). CDR3 length: 15 amino acids. V was cut by 4 bases and J by 2 bases, with 17 bases left in between. The CDR3 protein is CSATGIAETQETQYF. CDR3 nucleotides: TGCAGTGCTACAGGGATAGCGGAGACTCAAGAGACCCAGTACTTC.

This clonotype was picked up many times. The chain has TRBV7-3 and TRBJ2-5; 8 bases fit TRBD2. V lost 5 bases and J lost 4; bases outside the gene matches: 6. The CDR3 consists of 14 residues. Germline V gives CDR1 SGHTA, CDR2 FQGTGA. CDR3 sequence (DNA): TGTGCCAGCAGCGCGGGGGCGGGAGGAGAGACCCAGTACTTC. Its protein product is CASSAGAGGETQYF.